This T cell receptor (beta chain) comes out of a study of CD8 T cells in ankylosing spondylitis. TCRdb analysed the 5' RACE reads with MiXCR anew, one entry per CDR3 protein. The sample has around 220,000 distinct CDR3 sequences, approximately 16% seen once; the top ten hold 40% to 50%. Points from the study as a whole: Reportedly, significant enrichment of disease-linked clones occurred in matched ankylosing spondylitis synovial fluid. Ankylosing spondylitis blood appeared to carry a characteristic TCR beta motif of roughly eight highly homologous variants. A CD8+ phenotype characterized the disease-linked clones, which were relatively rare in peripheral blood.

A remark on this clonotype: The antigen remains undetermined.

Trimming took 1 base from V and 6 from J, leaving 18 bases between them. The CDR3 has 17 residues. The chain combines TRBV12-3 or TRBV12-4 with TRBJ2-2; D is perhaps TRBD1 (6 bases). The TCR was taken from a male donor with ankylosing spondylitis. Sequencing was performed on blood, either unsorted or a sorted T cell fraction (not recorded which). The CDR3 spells CASSLEIGTRWPGELFF. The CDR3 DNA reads TGTGCCAGCAGTTTAGAGATCGGGACAAGGTGGCCCGGGGAGCTGTTTTTT.